These 18 T cell receptor beta chains came from one sample sequenced in a study of glioma-infiltrating T cells. Amplification of TCR alpha and beta CDR3 regions from RNA used iRepertoire nested multiplex PCR. TCRdb recomputed calls from the multiplex PCR reads with MiXCR, one row per CDR3 protein. The sample yields a few hundred thousand distinct CDR3 sequences, approximately 42% seen once. Sample: glioma tissue, nonneoplastic brain tissue, or PBMCs (not recorded which). The receptors stem from a human donor with low-grade glioma or glioblastoma, undergoing nonglioma brain surgery, or in good health (not recorded which).

This clonotype has a count of ten or more. This sequence joins TRBV15 and TRBJ1-1; 7 bases map to TRBD1. The CDR3 totals 13 residues. V lost 3 bases to trimming and J lost 5 bases; unmatched junction nucleotides: 3. Germline lookup yields CDR1 LNHNV and CDR2 YYDKDF (reference sequence). The chain's CDR3 is CATSRQGGTEAFF. CDR3 coding DNA: TGTGCCACCAGCAGGCAGGGGGGGACTGAAGCTTTCTTT.

V gene TRBV29-1 combines with J gene TRBJ1-2; tentatively, D is TRBD1 (6 bases). The germline gives CDR1 SQVTM, CDR2 ANQGSEA. The CDR3 spans 14 residues. V was cut by 0 bases and J by 8 bases, with 16 bases left in between. The CDR3 loop is CSVEDRGRGEGYTF. The CDR3 coding sequence is TGCAGCGTTGAAGATAGGGGCAGGGGAGAGGGCTACACCTTC. Full variable domain (missing parts from reference TRBV29-1 and TRBJ1-2): SAVISQKPSRDICQRGTSLTIQCQVDSQVTMMFWYRQQPGQSLTLIATANQGSEATYESGFVIDKFPISRPNLTFSTLTVSNMSPEDSSIYLCSVEDRGRGEGYTFGSGTRLTVV.

In this sample, this clonotype turned up many times. The V and J genes are TRBV20-1 and TRBJ1-4; 10 bases line up with TRBD1. The trim removed 2 bases at V and 8 bases at J, leaving 5 bases unmatched. CDR1 DFQATT and CDR2 SNEGSKA come from the germline V gene (reference sequence). This CDR3 contains 14 residues. The CDR3 sequence: CSARPGQGEEKLFF. The DNA of the CDR3 is TGCAGTGCTAGACCCGGACAGGGGGAGGAAAAACTGTTTTTT.

A word on this clonotype: Sequence at one end of the junction differs from germline and may be a read error. The CDR3 loop reads CAGSRRTGEDTQYF. The CDR3 DNA is TGTGCCGGCAGCCGCAGGACAGGGGAGGATACGCAGTATTTT. The chain has TRBV4-2 and TRBJ2-3; 9 bases are a match to TRBD1. The germline gives CDR1 LGHNA, CDR2 YNFKEQ. This CDR3 is 14 amino acids long.

In its sample, this clonotype was seen many times. V and J are TRBV6-1 and TRBJ1-4, with D unclear. The CDR3 has 11 amino acids. V dropped 5 bases and J dropped 7 bases, with 5 bases sitting between them. Germline CDR1 reads MNHNS; CDR2 reads SASEGT. The DNA of the CDR3 is TGTGCCAGCAGTCCCGGTGAAAAACTGTTTTTT. It translates to CASSPGEKLFF.

Turning to this clonotype: A much bigger clone sits one base away, suggesting this may be a read error. This chain joins TRBV28 and TRBJ2-1; D may be TRBD2 (6 bases). The germline V gene has CDR1 MDHEN and CDR2 SYDVKM. The CDR3 is 15 amino acids. The CDR3 loop is CASSLLARGGNKQFF. CDR3 coding DNA: TGTGCCAGCAGTTTGCTAGCGCGAGGAGGCAATAAGCAGTTCTTC. The whole variable domain, remainder taken from reference TRBV28 and TRBJ2-1, is DVKVTQSSRYLVKRTGEKVFLECVQDMDHENMFWYRQDPGLGLRLIYFSYDVKMKEKGDIPEGYSVSREKKERFSLILESASTNQTSMYLCASSLLARGGNKQFFGPGTRLTVL.

This clonotype was detected ten times or more. The chain links TRBV6-1 to TRBJ2-3, with D unresolved. Germline V CDR1 and CDR2: MNHNS, SASEGT. The CDR3 runs to 13 residues. V was pared by 6 bases and J by 6 bases, with 13 bases between. The CDR3 region is CASSRRIRDTQYF. The CDR3 DNA reads TGTGCCAGCAGCCGCCGGATCCGTGATACGCAGTATTTT.

The rearrangement links TRBV7-9 to TRBJ2-7; TRBD2 agrees at 11 bases. The CDR3 runs 18 residues. Germline V gene lookup returns CDR1 SEHNR and CDR2 FQNEAQ (reference sequence). With V trimmed by 5 bases and J by 4 bases, 16 bases remained unmatched. The CDR3 region has the DNA TGTGCCAGCAGCCCGGAGGGAGGACTAGCGGGCCCGGATTACGAGCAGTACTTC. This sequence encodes CASSPEGGLAGPDYEQYF.

This clonotype appeared many times. CDR3 nucleotides: TGTGCCAGCAGTTACTCAGCGGATTACAATGAGCAGTTCTTC. Its protein is CASSYSADYNEQFF. The rearrangement uses TRBV6-2 or TRBV6-3 and TRBJ2-1, with D tentatively TRBD2 (5 bases). Germline assignment: CDR1 MNHEY and CDR2 SVGEGT. The CDR3 sequence is 14 residues long. V was clipped by 0 bases and J by 4 bases, with 7 bases between them.

This chain joins TRBV6-2 or TRBV6-3 and TRBJ2-1, with 8 bases that match TRBD1. Per the germline V gene, CDR1 is MNHEY and CDR2 is SVGEGT. The CDR3 length is 13 residues. V lost 4 bases to trimming and J lost 5 bases; unmatched junction nucleotides: 1. This CDR3 reads CASSSGGHNEQFF. As DNA, the CDR3 is TGTGCCAGCAGTTCAGGGGGCCACAATGAGCAGTTCTTC.

This clonotype appeared many times. The chain is built from TRBV6-1 and TRBJ1-5; TRBD1 agrees at 8 bases. Germline CDR1 reads MNHNS; CDR2 reads SASEGT. The CDR3 has 15 residues. V lost 7 bases and J lost 5; bases outside the gene matches: 10. In DNA form, the CDR3 reads TGTGCCAGCACCCAAAGGACAGGGAAGGATCAGCCCCAGCATTTT. Protein: CASTQRTGKDQPQHF.

The chain carries TRBV7-2 and TRBJ2-5; D gene unclear. Germline V lookup: CDR1 SGHTA, CDR2 FQGNSA. The CDR3 has 15 residues. V was cut by 7 bases and J by 1 base, with 16 bases left in between. Here the CDR3 reads CASTRASPLQETQYF. The CDR3 region has the DNA TGTGCCAGCACCCGGGCCTCCCCCCTCCAAGAGACCCAGTACTTC.

About this clonotype itself: This may come from a read error, since a much larger clone is one base off. The CDR3 spells CASRLKRGNNGELFF. In nucleotides, the CDR3 is TGTGCCAGCAGGCTTAAGCGGGGGAACAACGGGGAGCTGTTTTTT. The V and J genes are TRBV6-2 or TRBV6-3 and TRBJ2-2, with 8 positions matching TRBD2. The CDR3 length is 15 residues. The germline gives CDR1 MNHEY, CDR2 SVGEGT.

The V and J genes are TRBV20-1 and TRBJ2-5; 7 nucleotides align to TRBD1. V lost 4 bases and J lost 1; bases outside the gene matches: 6. The CDR3 spans 14 residues. The germline V gene has CDR1 DFQATT and CDR2 SNEGSKA (reference sequence). In DNA form, the CDR3 reads TGCAGTGCTAAAAAGGGACAGATCCAAGAGACCCAGTACTTC. Protein sequence: CSAKKGQIQETQYF.

The chain is built from TRBV5-4 and TRBJ1-4, with D unclear. CDR1 SGHNT and CDR2 YYREEE come from the germline V gene (reference sequence). The CDR3 totals 14 residues. The V end lost 0 bases, the J end lost 4 bases, and 7 bases lay between the germline ends. The CDR3 nucleotides are TGTGCCAGCAGCTTGGGGCAGCTTAATGAAAAACTGTTTTTT. Translation gives CASSLGQLNEKLFF.

This rearrangement joins TRBV29-1 to TRBJ1-2, with D maybe TRBD1 (6 bases). Germline CDR1 reads SQVTM; CDR2 reads ANQGSEA. This CDR3 contains 13 residues. Trimming stripped 5 bases from V and 8 bases from J, with 18 bases between. In DNA form, the CDR3 reads TGCAGCGTTCGAATTCGGGGGCCTTGGGGCTACACCTTC. Translating gives CSVRIRGPWGYTF.

Turning to this clonotype: A read error may explain this, as a much larger clone is one base away. The chain links TRBV28 to TRBJ2-1, with D maybe TRBD1 (6 bases). The CDR3 totals 12 residues. Germline V CDR1 and CDR2: MDHEN, SYDVKM. The V and J ends lost 7 bases and 10 bases respectively, with 14 bases between them. CDR3: CASTSQGWEQFF. CDR3 DNA: TGTGCCAGCACGTCACAGGGCTGGGAGCAGTTCTTC.

This chain links TRBV7-4 with TRBJ1-4, with unresolved D. V gave up 4 bases and J gave up 8 bases, with 5 bases separating them. In germline, CDR1 is SGHVT, CDR2 SQSDAQ. The CDR3 is made up of 11 amino acids. CDR3 bases: TGTGCCAGCAGCTCCAGGGAAAAACTGTTTTTT. As protein: CASSSREKLFF.